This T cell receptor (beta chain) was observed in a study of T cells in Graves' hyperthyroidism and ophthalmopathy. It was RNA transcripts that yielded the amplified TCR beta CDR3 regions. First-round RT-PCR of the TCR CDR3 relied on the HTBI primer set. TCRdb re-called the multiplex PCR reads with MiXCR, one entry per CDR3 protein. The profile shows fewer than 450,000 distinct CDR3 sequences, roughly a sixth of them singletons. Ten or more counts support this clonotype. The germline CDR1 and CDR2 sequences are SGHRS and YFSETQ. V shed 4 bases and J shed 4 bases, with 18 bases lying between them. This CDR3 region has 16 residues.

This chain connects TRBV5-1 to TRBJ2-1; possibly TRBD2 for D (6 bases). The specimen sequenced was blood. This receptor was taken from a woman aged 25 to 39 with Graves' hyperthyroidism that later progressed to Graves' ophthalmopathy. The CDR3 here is CASSEEREEAYNEQFF. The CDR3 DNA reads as TGCGCCAGCAGCGAGGAGAGGGAGGAAGCGTACAATGAGCAGTTCTTC.